This T cell receptor beta chain appears in the sequencing data of a study of regulatory T cells in long-lasting Graves disease. Specified time point: persistent/refractory GD, antithyroid drugs over 5 years with positive TRAb. With RNA extracted from PBMCs as input, the TCR library was made. According to the study, TCR beta libraries were built with iRepertoire HTBI primers and CDR3-region Arm-PCR. TCRdb reprocessed the multiplex PCR reads via MiXCR and lists one record per CDR3 protein. This table has about 460,000 distinct CDR3 sequences, roughly 22% appearing once. The sample holds many counts of this clonotype. Deletions cut 6 bases from V and 2 bases from J, with 7 bases between. This CDR3 is 12 amino acids long. Germline CDR1 MNHEY, CDR2 SMNVEV (reference sequence).

The specimen comprised peripheral blood mononuclear cells (PBMCs), sampled when the disease was refractory, from a patient treated with antithyroid drugs. The rearrangement uses TRBV27 and TRBJ1-2; D ambiguous. This sequence originates from a female donor with Graves disease. The CDR3 sequence is CASRVGNYGYTF. The CDR3 DNA follows: TGTGCCAGCAGAGTGGGGAACTATGGCTACACCTTC.